This TCR beta chain was captured by sequencing in a study of blood T cell repertoires in COVID-19. At the level of the study: The origin of the acute and convalescent COVID-19 samples was the United States, Italy and Spain. PBMCs, B-cell-depleted T cells, or T cells were the source of the cDNA or gDNA that made up the material.

The CDR3 length is 13 residues. J gave up 7 bases and V 2 bases, and 1 base lay outside the gene matches. Germline CDR1 and CDR2: GTSNPN and SVGIG (reference sequence). Original processing methods: The assay estimated nucleated cells by amplifying reference gene primers. Here immunoSEQ multiplex PCR was the method, and the copy in TCRdb shows in-frame clones only, minus some. V and J calls and clone size are those listed in that table; D and trimming were worked out from the DNA. Among over 150,000 clones listed, roughly 80% were seen once. Sequencing used peripheral blood. The receptor was isolated from a woman aged 80 or over with acute or convalescent COVID-19. V gene TRBV30 combines with J gene TRBJ1-6; TRBD1 matches 8 bases. CDR3 sequence (DNA): TGTGCCTGGAGTCCAGGGGGCAATTCACCCCTCCACTTT. Its protein product is CAWSPGGNSPLHF.